This T cell receptor beta chain was recorded in a study of spatial heterogeneity in lung cancer. Study background: Detection of beta-chain sequences consistently exceeded that of alpha-chain sequences. The study's findings and limits: Tumor mutation count correlated with how many alpha and beta TCRs expanded intratumorally. Coverage of tumor T cells, by estimate, reached around 6.6% for alpha chains and over 12% for beta chains.

This clonotype was detected ten times or more. Its antigen is as yet unknown. Every individual TCR cDNA molecule carried its own unique molecular identifier, which allowed correction of PCR and sequencing errors. TCRdb passed the 5' RACE reads through MiXCR, listing each CDR3 protein once. Found here are over 10,000 distinct CDR3 sequences, 4.5% to 6% of them singletons; the top ten hold around 10%. Stated time point: sample taken at primary tumor resection. Frozen PBMC, nontumor lung or tumor provided whole RNA, which was sequenced unsorted. The CDR3 has 15 residues. V was clipped by 6 bases and J by 5 bases, with 18 bases between them.

The rearrangement links TRBV12-3 or TRBV12-4 to TRBJ2-3; D possibly corresponds to TRBD1 (6 bases). This clonotype was sampled from a female donor with early-stage non-small cell lung cancer. Material: lung tumor tissue, obtained at surgery. The CDR3 nucleotides read TGTGCCAGCAGGTCCAGTCAGGGGAGTGGAGATACGCAGTATTTT. Protein product: CASRSSQGSGDTQYF.